Sequencing of this T cell receptor beta chain was carried out in a study of T cells in tumors and immune-related adverse events. Repertoires were generated with immunoSEQ multiplex PCR, while TCRdb's copy carries only in-frame clones and drops some. The sample yields roughly 23,000 clones, 85% to 95% seen once. V trimming: 0 bases; J trimming: 3 bases; junction bases outside the gene matches: 7. The CDR3 covers 17 residues. Germline values: CDR1 LNHDA, CDR2 SQIVND (reference sequence). The chain recombines TRBV19 with TRBJ1-5; 8 nucleotides line up with TRBD1. This sequence originates from a female donor with metastatic renal cell carcinoma. Sample: lymph node tissue, taken from a patient treated with anti-PD-1 therapy. CDR3 bases: TGTGCCAGTAGTATAGATCACGGACAGGGCTCCAATCAGCCCCAGCATTTT. Translation gives CASSIDHGQGSNQPQHF.